One sample yielded the 7 T cell receptor beta chains listed below, sequenced in a study of blood T cell repertoires in COVID-19. The assay was immunoSEQ multiplex PCR, and TCRdb's table has in-frame clones only and misses some. The table lists some 67,000 clones, around 88% of them singletons. Sequencing used peripheral blood. The receptors derive from an elderly woman with acute or convalescent COVID-19.

The chain has TRBV7-2 and TRBJ1-2; tentative D call: TRBD1 (5 bases). Germline loops: CDR1 SGHTA, CDR2 FQGNSA. The V gene lost 1 base and the J gene lost 8 bases, with 5 bases spanning the gap. The CDR3 is made up of 11 amino acids. CDR3 in amino acids: CASSLDRGYTF. Written as DNA, the CDR3 is TGTGCCAGCAGCTTAGACAGGGGCTACACCTTC.

The rearrangement joins TRBV10-3 to TRBJ1-3, with 9 bases fitting TRBD1. Germline V gene lookup returns CDR1 ENHRY and CDR2 SYGVKD. There are 15 residues in the CDR3. V lost 6 bases and J lost 0; bases outside the gene matches: 3. CDR3 in DNA: TGTGCCATCAGAGGGACAGGGAGCTCTGGAAACACCATATATTTT. It is translated as CAIRGTGSSGNTIYF.

This chain joins TRBV18 and TRBJ2-7, with 11 bases that match TRBD1. This CDR3 contains 15 residues. Germline values: CDR1 KGHSH, CDR2 LQKENI. After removal of 1 base from V and 6 bases from J, the junction contained 5 bases not matched to a gene. The CDR3 nucleotides are TGTGCCAGCTCACCACAGGAGGGGACAGGGGGCGAGCAGTACTTC. As protein: CASSPQEGTGGEQYF.

This chain uses TRBV24-1 with TRBJ1-5; 7 bases line up with TRBD1. V lost 3 bases and J lost 7; bases outside the gene matches: 8. Germline CDR1 KGHDR, CDR2 SFDVKD. The CDR3 is made up of 15 amino acids. CDR3 sequence (DNA): TGTGCCACCAGTGATCGACAGGGTGGAGAGCAGCCCCAGCATTTT. It codes for CATSDRQGGEQPQHF.

The chain links TRBV2 to TRBJ1-1, with TRBD1 as a possible D gene (6 bases). The CDR3 length is 14 residues. V lost 2 bases and J 2 bases, leaving 9 bases between the germline ends. CDR1 is SNHLY and CDR2 is FYNNEI in the germline V gene. As DNA, the CDR3 is TGTGCCAGCAGTGAACAGGGGTCAAACACTGAAGCTTTCTTT. This translates into CASSEQGSNTEAFF.

This sequence joins TRBV10-3 and TRBJ2-7; 14 positions match TRBD2. The CDR3 is 16 amino acids. Germline V CDR1 and CDR2: ENHRY, SYGVKD. J lost 6 bases, V lost 3 bases, and 7 bases had no gene match. The CDR3 loop reads CAISDVTSGGAFEQYF. The CDR3 nucleotides are TGTGCCATCAGTGATGTGACTAGCGGGGGGGCCTTCGAGCAGTACTTC.

This clone appeared a single time. The chain joins TRBV5-5 to TRBJ2-7; 9 bases agree with TRBD1. This CDR3 is 14 amino acids long. Looked up from germline, CDR1 is SGHKS and CDR2 is YYEKEE (reference sequence). V trimming: 4 bases; J trimming: 3 bases; junction bases outside the gene matches: 5. For the CDR3, the DNA is TGTGCCAGCAGCCCAACGGGACAGGGCTACGAGCAGTACTTC. It codes for CASSPTGQGYEQYF.